The rows below give T cell receptor beta chains drawn from one sample of a study of Graves' ophthalmopathy and Graves' hyperthyroidism. TCRdb re-derived calls from the multiplex PCR reads in MiXCR, one entry per CDR3 protein. The sample records fewer than 350,000 distinct CDR3 sequences, roughly 15% being singletons. Material: peripheral blood. The receptors come from an adult man with Graves' ophthalmopathy. CDR3s include the opening cysteine and the closing phenylalanine or tryptophan. A D gene is named only where the DNA matches it firmly. Clone size is not always given. Where it is, it says once, few, many or a class for expanded clones.

CDR3: CASSVWDGGYSNQPQHF; DNA: TGTGCCAGCAGTGTCTGGGACGGAGGTTATAGCAATCAGCCCCAGCATTTT; D: NA; size: many; V: TRBV12-3/TRBV12-4; J: TRBJ1-5
CDR3: CASSLLAGGHHF; DNA: TGTGCCAGCAGTTTACTAGCGGGGGGCCATCACTTC; D: TRBD2; size: many; V: TRBV12-3/TRBV12-4; J: TRBJ2-5
CDR3: CASSLAGGYGQPQHF; DNA: TGTGCCAGCAGCCTTGCGGGCGGGTACGGTCAGCCCCAGCATTTT; D: NA; size: many; V: TRBV11-2; J: TRBJ1-5
CDR3: CASSARDRDNYGYTF; DNA: TGTGCCAGCAGCGCTCGGGACAGAGATAACTATGGCTACACCTTC; D: TRBD1; size: many; V: TRBV9; J: TRBJ1-2
CDR3: CASRYDFYYEQYF; DNA: TGCGCCAGCAGGTACGATTTTTACTACGAGCAGTACTTC; D: NA; size: many; V: TRBV5-1; J: TRBJ2-7
CDR3: CASRNTSGGQETQYF; DNA: TGTGCCAGCAGAAACACTAGCGGGGGACAAGAGACCCAGTACTTC; D: TRBD2; size: many; V: TRBV2; J: TRBJ2-5
CDR3: CASSIRTGDYGYTF; DNA: TGTGCCAGCAGTATTAGGACAGGAGACTATGGCTACACCTTC; D: TRBD1; size: NA; V: TRBV6-1; J: TRBJ1-2
CDR3: CASRGTVNTGELFF; DNA: TGCGCCAGCCGTGGGACGGTCAACACCGGGGAGCTGTTTTTT; D: NA; size: many; V: TRBV5-1; J: TRBJ2-2
CDR3: CATQDREFREQYF; DNA: TGCGCCACCCAGGACAGGGAATTTCGGGAGCAGTACTTC; D: TRBD1; size: many; V: TRBV10-2; J: TRBJ2-7
CDR3: CATRTGDTGELFF; DNA: TGTGCCACCCGGACAGGGGACACCGGGGAGCTGTTTTTT; D: TRBD1; size: many; V: TRBV2; J: TRBJ2-2
CDR3: CASRSGTGRSGANVLTF; DNA: TGTGCCAGCAGAAGCGGGACAGGGCGCTCTGGGGCCAACGTCCTGACTTTC; D: TRBD1; size: many; V: TRBV6-1; J: TRBJ2-6
CDR3: CSARDLAVPAQYF; DNA: TGCAGTGCTAGAGATCTGGCTGTCCCGGCCCAGTACTTC; D: NA; size: many; V: TRBV20-1; J: TRBJ2-5
CDR3: CASSAGTAVRANYGYTF; DNA: TGTGCCAGCAGTGCCGGGACGGCGGTTCGGGCTAACTATGGCTACACCTTC; D: NA; size: many; V: TRBV7-2; J: TRBJ1-2
CDR3: CASSSRTGANEKLFF; DNA: TGTGCCAGCAGCTCGAGGACAGGGGCTAATGAAAAACTGTTTTTT; D: TRBD1; size: many; V: TRBV7-2; J: TRBJ1-4
CDR3: CSAPKQGSPLHF; DNA: TGCAGTGCGCCTAAACAGGGATCACCCCTCCACTTT; D: NA; size: many; V: TRBV20-1; J: TRBJ1-6
CDR3: CAWMQVGIDYGYTF; DNA: TGTGCCTGGATGCAGGTCGGGATAGACTATGGCTACACCTTC; D: NA; size: medium-sized; V: TRBV30; J: TRBJ1-2
CDR3: CASSADRLNQPQHF; DNA: TGTGCCAGCAGCGCGGACAGACTCAATCAGCCCCAGCATTTT; D: NA; size: NA; V: TRBV12-3/TRBV12-4; J: TRBJ1-5
CDR3: CASIQEHTGELFF; DNA: TGTGCCAGCATCCAGGAGCACACCGGGGAGCTGTTTTTT; D: NA; size: NA; V: TRBV6-4; J: TRBJ2-2
CDR3: CASSEVLVGEQYF; DNA: TGTGCCAGCAGTGAAGTTCTGGTAGGCGAGCAGTACTTC; D: NA; size: many; V: TRBV6-1; J: TRBJ2-7
CDR3: CASSYLEGEAFF; DNA: TGTGCCAGCAGTTACTTAGAGGGCGAAGCTTTCTTT; D: NA; size: many; V: TRBV6-5; J: TRBJ1-1
CDR3: CSAPPGGTEAFF; DNA: TGCAGTGCCCCCCCCGGCGGGACTGAAGCTTTCTTT; D: NA; size: many; V: TRBV20-1; J: TRBJ1-1
CDR3: CASGTGFQETQYF; DNA: TGTGCTAGTGGTACAGGATTCCAAGAGACCCAGTACTTC; D: NA; size: many; V: TRBV12-5; J: TRBJ2-5
CDR3: CASSPQPGLPDASTGELFF; DNA: TGTGCCAGCAGTCCCCAGCCGGGACTACCGGATGCGAGCACCGGGGAGCTGTTTTTT; D: TRBD2; size: many; V: TRBV6-4; J: TRBJ2-2
CDR3: CASSLALAGVLELFF; DNA: TGTGCCAGCAGCTTAGCGCTCGCAGGGGTGTTGGAGCTGTTTTTT; D: NA; size: many; V: TRBV7-9; J: TRBJ2-2
CDR3: CASSLLRVYGDEQYF; DNA: TGTGCCAGCAGCTTACTCCGGGTTTATGGGGACGAGCAGTACTTC; D: NA; size: many; V: TRBV7-3; J: TRBJ2-7